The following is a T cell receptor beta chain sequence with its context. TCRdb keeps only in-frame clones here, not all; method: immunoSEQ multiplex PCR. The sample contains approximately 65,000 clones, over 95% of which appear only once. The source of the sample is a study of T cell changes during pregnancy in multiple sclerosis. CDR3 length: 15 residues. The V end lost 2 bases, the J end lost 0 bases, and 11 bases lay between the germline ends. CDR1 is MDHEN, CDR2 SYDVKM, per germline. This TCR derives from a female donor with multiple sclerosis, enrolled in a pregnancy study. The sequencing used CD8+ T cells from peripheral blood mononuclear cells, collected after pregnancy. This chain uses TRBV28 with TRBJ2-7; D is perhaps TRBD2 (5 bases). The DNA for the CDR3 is TGTGCCAGCAGTTTACTAACTAGTCTCTCCTACGAGCAGTACTTC. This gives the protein CASSLLTSLSYEQYF.